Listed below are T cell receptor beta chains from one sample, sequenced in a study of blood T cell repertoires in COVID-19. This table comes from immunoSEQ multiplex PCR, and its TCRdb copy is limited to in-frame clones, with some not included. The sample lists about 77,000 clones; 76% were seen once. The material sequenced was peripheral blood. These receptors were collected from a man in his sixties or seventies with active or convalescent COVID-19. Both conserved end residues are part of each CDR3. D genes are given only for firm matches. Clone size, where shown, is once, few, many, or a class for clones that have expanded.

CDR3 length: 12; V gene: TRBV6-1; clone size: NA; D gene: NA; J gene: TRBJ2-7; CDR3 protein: CASSENIPEQYF; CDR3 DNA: TGTGCCAGCAGTGAAAACATCCCCGAGCAGTACTTC
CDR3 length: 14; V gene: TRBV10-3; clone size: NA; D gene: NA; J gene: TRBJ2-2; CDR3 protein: CAIKGERETGELFF; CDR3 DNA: TGTGCCATCAAGGGGGAGCGGGAAACCGGGGAGCTGTTTTTT
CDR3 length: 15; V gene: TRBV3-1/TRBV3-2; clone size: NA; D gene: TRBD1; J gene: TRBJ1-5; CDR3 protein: CASSQDTGGNQPQHF; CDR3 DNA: TGTGCCAGCAGCCAAGATACAGGGGGGAATCAGCCCCAGCATTTT
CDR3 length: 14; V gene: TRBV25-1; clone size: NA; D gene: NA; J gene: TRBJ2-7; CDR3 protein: CASSGPYSNYEQYF; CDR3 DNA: TGTGCCAGCAGTGGCCCCTACTCGAACTACGAGCAGTACTTC
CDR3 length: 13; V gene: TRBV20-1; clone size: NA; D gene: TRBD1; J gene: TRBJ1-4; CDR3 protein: CSAIDRGREKLFF; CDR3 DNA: TGCAGTGCTATTGACAGGGGGCGTGAAAAACTGTTTTTT
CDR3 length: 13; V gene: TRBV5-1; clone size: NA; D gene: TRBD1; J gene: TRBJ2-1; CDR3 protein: CASSMTGLNEQFF; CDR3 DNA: TGCGCCAGCAGCATGACAGGGCTCAATGAGCAGTTCTTC
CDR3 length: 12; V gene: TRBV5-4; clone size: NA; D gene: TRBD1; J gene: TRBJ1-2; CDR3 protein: CASSLEDRGYTF; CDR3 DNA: TGTGCCAGCAGCTTGGAAGACAGGGGTTACACCTTC
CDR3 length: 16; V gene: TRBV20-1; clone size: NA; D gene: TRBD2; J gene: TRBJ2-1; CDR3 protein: CSASNLQGTSFNEQFF; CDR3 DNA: TGCAGTGCTAGTAATCTTCAGGGGACTAGCTTCAATGAGCAGTTCTTC
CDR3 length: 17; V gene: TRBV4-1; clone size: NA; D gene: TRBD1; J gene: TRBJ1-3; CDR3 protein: CASSQQIYRGPGNTIYF; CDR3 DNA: TGCGCCAGCAGCCAACAAATTTACAGGGGCCCTGGAAACACCATATATTTT
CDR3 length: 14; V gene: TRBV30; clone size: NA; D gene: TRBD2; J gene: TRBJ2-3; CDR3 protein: CAWTLAGGGDTQYF; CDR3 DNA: TGTGCCTGGACTCTTGCGGGGGGAGGAGATACGCAGTATTTT
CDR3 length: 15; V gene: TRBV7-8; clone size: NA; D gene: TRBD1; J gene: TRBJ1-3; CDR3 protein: CASSPGQGRGNTIYF; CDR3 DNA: TGTGCCAGCAGCCCCGGACAGGGACGTGGAAACACCATATATTTT
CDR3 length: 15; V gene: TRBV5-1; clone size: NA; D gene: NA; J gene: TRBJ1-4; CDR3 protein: CASSNQGGTNEKLFF; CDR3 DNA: TGCGCCAGCAGCAACCAGGGTGGAACTAATGAAAAACTGTTTTTT
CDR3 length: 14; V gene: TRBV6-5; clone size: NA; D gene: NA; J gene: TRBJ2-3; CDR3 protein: CAGETLAGTSAQYF; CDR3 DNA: TGTGCCGGCGAAACACTAGCCGGAACGAGTGCGCAGTATTTT
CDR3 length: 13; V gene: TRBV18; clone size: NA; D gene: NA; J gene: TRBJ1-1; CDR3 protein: CASSRAQDNEAFF; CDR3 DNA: TGTGCCAGCTCACGAGCTCAGGATAATGAAGCTTTCTTT
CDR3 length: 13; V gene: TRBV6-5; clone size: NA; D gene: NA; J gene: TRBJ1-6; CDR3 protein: CASKGGYSSPLHF; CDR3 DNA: TGTGCCAGCAAAGGAGGGTATAGTTCACCCCTCCACTTT
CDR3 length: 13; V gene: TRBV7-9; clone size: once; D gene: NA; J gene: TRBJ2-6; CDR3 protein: CASVETGANVLTF; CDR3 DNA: TGTGCCAGTGTAGAGACTGGGGCCAACGTCCTGACTTTC
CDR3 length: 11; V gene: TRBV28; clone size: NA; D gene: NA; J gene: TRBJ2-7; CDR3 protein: CAIQGKFEQYF; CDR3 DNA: TGTGCCATTCAGGGGAAGTTCGAGCAGTACTTC
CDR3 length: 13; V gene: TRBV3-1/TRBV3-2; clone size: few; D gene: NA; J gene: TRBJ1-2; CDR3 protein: CASSQGQVYGYTF; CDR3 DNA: TGTGCCAGCAGCCAAGGACAAGTCTATGGCTACACCTTC
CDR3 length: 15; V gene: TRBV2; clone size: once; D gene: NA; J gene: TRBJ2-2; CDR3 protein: CASSVELATTGELFF; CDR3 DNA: TGTGCCAGCAGTGTTGAACTAGCCACTACCGGGGAGCTGTTTTTT
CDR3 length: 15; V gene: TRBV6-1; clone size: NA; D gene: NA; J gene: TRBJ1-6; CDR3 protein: CASSEHTADNSPLHF; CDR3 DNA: TGTGCCAGCAGTGAACATACAGCGGATAATTCACCCCTCCACTTT
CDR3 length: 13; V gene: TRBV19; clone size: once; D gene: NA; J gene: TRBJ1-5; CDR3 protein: CASSIEGQRPQHF; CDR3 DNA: TGTGCCAGTAGTATAGAGGGGCAACGACCCCAGCATTTT
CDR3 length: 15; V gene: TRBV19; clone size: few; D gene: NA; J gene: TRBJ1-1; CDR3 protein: CASTTDGRVRTEAFF; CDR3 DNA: TGTGCCAGTACCACGGACGGGAGGGTACGGACTGAAGCTTTCTTT
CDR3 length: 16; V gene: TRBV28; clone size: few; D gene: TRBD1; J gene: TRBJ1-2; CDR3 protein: CASSSPGTGGYYGYTF; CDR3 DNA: TGTGCCAGCAGTTCACCCGGGACAGGGGGCTACTATGGCTACACCTTC
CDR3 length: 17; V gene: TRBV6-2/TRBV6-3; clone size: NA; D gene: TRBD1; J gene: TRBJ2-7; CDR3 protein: CASSYSIRDRGLYEQYF; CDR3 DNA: TGTGCCAGCAGTTACTCGATCAGGGACAGGGGATTATACGAGCAGTACTTC
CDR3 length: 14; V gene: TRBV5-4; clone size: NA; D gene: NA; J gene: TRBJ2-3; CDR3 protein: CASSARQTTDTQYF; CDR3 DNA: TGTGCCAGCAGCGCGAGACAGACCACAGATACGCAGTATTTT
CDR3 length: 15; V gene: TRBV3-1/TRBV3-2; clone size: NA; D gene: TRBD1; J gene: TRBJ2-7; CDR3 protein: CASSQGQGGGYEQYF; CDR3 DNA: TGTGCCAGCAGCCAGGGACAGGGGGGAGGCTACGAGCAGTACTTC
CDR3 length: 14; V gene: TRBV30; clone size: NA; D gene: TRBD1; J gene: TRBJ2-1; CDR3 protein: CAWSSGTGGNEQFF; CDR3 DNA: TGTGCCTGGAGTTCAGGGACAGGGGGCAATGAGCAGTTCTTC
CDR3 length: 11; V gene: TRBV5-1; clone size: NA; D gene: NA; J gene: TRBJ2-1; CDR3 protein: CASAQRTEQFF; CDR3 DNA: TGCGCCAGCGCCCAGAGGACAGAGCAGTTCTTC
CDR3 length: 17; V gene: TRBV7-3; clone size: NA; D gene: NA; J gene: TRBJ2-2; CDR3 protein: CASSFPSGGENTGELFF; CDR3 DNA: TGTGCCAGCAGCTTCCCCTCGGGCGGGGAGAACACCGGGGAGCTGTTTTTT
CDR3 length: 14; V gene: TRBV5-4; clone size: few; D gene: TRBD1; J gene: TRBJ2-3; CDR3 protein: CASSGRGPTDTQYF; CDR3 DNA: TGTGCCAGCAGCGGCAGGGGGCCCACAGATACGCAGTATTTT
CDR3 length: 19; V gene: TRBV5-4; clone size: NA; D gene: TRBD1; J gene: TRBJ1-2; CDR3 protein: CASSGTGTGFFLGNYGYTF; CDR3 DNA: TGTGCCAGCAGCGGGACCGGGACAGGGTTTTTTCTGGGGAACTATGGCTACACCTTC
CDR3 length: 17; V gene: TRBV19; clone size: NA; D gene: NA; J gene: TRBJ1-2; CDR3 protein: CASLHTLSQGLSYGYTF; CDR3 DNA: TGTGCCAGCCTACACACTCTAAGCCAGGGGCTTAGCTATGGCTACACCTTC
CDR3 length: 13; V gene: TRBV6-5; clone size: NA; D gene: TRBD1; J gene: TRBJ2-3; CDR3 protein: CASRFVGGPTQYF; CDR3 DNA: TGTGCCAGCAGGTTCGTAGGGGGCCCTACGCAGTATTTT
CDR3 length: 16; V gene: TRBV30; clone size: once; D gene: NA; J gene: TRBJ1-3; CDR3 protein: CAWSVQGPSSGNTIYF; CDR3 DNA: TGTGCCTGGAGTGTACAGGGCCCGAGCTCTGGAAACACCATATATTTT
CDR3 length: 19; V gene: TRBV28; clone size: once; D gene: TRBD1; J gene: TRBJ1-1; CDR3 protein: CASSLFPTNRTGKNTEAFF; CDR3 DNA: TGTGCCAGCAGTTTATTCCCCACAAATCGGACAGGGAAGAACACTGAAGCTTTCTTT
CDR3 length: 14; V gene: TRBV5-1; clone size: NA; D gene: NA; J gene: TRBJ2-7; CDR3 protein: CASSLNGGPTEQYF; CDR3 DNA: TGCGCCAGCAGCTTGAACGGGGGGCCTACCGAGCAGTACTTC
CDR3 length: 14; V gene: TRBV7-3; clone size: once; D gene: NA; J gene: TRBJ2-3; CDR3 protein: CASSWAAREDTQYF; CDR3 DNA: TGTGCCAGCAGCTGGGCCGCCCGAGAAGATACGCAGTATTTT
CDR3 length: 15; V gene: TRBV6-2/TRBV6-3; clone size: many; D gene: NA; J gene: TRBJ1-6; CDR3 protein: CASSYVDTLPSPLHF; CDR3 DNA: TGTGCCAGCAGTTACGTGGACACTCTTCCCTCACCCCTCCACTTT
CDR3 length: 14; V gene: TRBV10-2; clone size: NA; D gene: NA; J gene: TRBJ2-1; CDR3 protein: CASSESGLFNEQFF; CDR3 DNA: TGCGCCAGCAGTGAGTCGGGACTTTTTAATGAGCAGTTCTTC
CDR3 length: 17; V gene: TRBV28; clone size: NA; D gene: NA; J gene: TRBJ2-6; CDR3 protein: CASSPPLPGSGANVLTF; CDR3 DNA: TGTGCCAGCAGCCCCCCACTGCCGGGATCTGGGGCCAACGTCCTGACTTTC
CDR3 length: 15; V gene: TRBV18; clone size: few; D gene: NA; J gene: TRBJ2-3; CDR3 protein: CASSPAGGFTDTQYF; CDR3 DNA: TGTGCCAGCTCACCAGCCGGGGGATTCACAGATACGCAGTATTTT
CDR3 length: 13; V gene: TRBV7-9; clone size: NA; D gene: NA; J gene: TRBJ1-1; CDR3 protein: CASSPPGRREAFF; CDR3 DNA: TGTGCCAGCAGCCCACCGGGACGGAGGGAGGCTTTCTTT
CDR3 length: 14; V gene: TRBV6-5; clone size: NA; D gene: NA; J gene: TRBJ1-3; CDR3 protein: CASSFGESGNTIYF; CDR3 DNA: TGTGCCAGCAGTTTCGGGGAATCAGGAAACACCATATATTTT
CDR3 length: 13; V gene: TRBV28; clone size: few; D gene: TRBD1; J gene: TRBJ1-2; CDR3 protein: CASRTGPNYGYTF; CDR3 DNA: TGTGCCAGCAGGACAGGGCCCAACTATGGCTACACCTTC
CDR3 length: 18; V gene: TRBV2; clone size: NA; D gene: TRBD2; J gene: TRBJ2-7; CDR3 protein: CASSVREEALQAIYEQYF; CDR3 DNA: TGTGCCAGCAGTGTCCGGGAGGAGGCCCTGCAGGCCATCTACGAGCAGTACTTC
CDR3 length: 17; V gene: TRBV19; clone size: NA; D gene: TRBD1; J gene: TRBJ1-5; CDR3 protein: CASSLGGDRGANQPQHF; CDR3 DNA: TGTGCCAGTAGTCTCGGGGGGGACAGGGGCGCAAATCAGCCCCAGCATTTT
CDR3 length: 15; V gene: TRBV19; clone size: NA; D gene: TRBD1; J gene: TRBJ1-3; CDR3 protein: CASSQTGGSGNTIYF; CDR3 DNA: TGTGCCAGTAGTCAAACAGGGGGCAGTGGAAACACCATATATTTT
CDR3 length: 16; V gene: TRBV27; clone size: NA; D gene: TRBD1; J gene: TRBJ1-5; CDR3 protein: CASSGTGGAGNQPQHF; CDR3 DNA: TGTGCCAGCAGCGGAACAGGGGGCGCGGGCAATCAGCCCCAGCATTTT
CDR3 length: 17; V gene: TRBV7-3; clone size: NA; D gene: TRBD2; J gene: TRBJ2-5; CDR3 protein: CASSNARTSGPQETQYF; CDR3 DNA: TGTGCCAGCAGCAACGCCCGGACTAGCGGGCCCCAAGAGACCCAGTACTTC
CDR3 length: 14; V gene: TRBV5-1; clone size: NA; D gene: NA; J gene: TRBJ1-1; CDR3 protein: CASRGDGLNTEAFF; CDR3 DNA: TGCGCCAGTCGGGGGGACGGATTGAACACTGAAGCTTTCTTT
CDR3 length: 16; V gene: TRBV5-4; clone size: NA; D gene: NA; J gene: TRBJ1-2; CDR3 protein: CASSSRVSSADYGYTF; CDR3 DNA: TGTGCCAGCAGCTCCCGGGTCTCCTCGGCTGACTATGGCTACACCTTC
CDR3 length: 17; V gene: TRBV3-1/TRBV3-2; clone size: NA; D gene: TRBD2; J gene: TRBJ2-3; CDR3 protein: CASSQGSTSGGGDTQYF; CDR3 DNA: TGTGCCAGCAGCCAAGGATCGACTAGCGGGGGGGGAGATACGCAGTATTTT
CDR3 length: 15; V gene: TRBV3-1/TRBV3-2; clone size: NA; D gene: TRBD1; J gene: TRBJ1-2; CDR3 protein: CASSQVPRTGHGYTF; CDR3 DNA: TGTGCCAGCAGCCAAGTGCCCCGGACAGGGCATGGCTACACCTTC